Each of the 30 T cell receptor beta chains below was sequenced from the same sample in a study of cytomegalovirus exposure and HLA in healthy donors. The primer mix had 60 Vbeta and 13 Jbeta primers. The assay was immunoSEQ multiplex PCR, and TCRdb's table has in-frame clones only and misses some. This table lists roughly 110,000 clones. The sequenced sample consisted of PBMCs. Receptor source: a man aged 25 to 40 in good health and CMV-seronegative.

This chain connects TRBV2 to TRBJ1-4, with 7 positions matching TRBD1. The CDR3 has 15 residues. Germline V lookup: CDR1 SNHLY, CDR2 FYNNEI. V gave up 2 bases and J gave up 8 bases; unmatched junction bases: 8. The CDR3, as DNA: TGTGCCAGCAGTGAAAGAAGGGGGCGTAACGAAAAACTGTTTTTT. As protein: CASSERRGRNEKLFF.

The chain combines TRBV28 with TRBJ2-1, with 13 nucleotides matching TRBD2. The J segment lost 0 bases and the V segment lost 6 bases, leaving 8 bases of the junction unmatched. The CDR3 consists of 18 residues. The germline CDR1 and CDR2 sequences are MDHEN and SYDVKM. The CDR3 region is CASSPQTSGGSSYNEQFF. As DNA, the CDR3 is TGTGCCAGCAGCCCCCAGACTAGCGGGGGGAGCTCCTACAATGAGCAGTTCTTC.

The V and J genes are TRBV5-1 and TRBJ2-7; no firm D call. Trimming shortened V by 2 bases and J by 3 bases, and 12 bases separated the two germline ends. Looked up from germline, CDR1 is SGHRS and CDR2 is YFSETQ. This CDR3 comprises 14 residues. CDR3 sequence (DNA): TGCGCCAGCAGCTTTACGGTGGGCCTCTACGAGCAGTACTTC. The encoded protein is CASSFTVGLYEQYF.

The chain carries TRBV19 and TRBJ1-2; TRBD1 agrees at 8 bases. CDR3 length equals 14 residues. V was clipped by 6 bases and J by 3 bases; unmatched bases: 6. Germline-derived CDR1 and CDR2 are LNHDA and SQIVND (reference sequence). The CDR3 reads CASSPSTGDYGYTF. The CDR3 nucleotides read TGTGCCAGTAGCCCCTCGACAGGGGACTATGGCTACACCTTC.

The chain recombines TRBV5-1 with TRBJ2-7, with D perhaps matching TRBD1 (6 bases). V was shortened by 4 bases and J by 5 bases, with 19 bases between the two germline ends. Germline V gene data show CDR1 as SGHRS and CDR2 as YFSETQ. This CDR3 spans 15 amino acids. The CDR3 DNA is TGCGCCAGCAGCGTGGTGGGGCAGGGGCGCGACGAGCAGTACTTC. Translated: CASSVVGQGRDEQYF.

The genes are TRBV7-2 and TRBJ1-5; TRBD1 matches at 8 bases. This CDR3 is 15 amino acids long. CDR1 and CDR2 from the germline V gene are SGHTA and FQGNSA. Trimming at V came to 4 bases and at J to 3 bases, leaving 5 bases not matched to a gene. This CDR3 reads CASSSRTGSNQPQHF. Here the CDR3 DNA reads TGTGCCAGCAGCTCCCGGACAGGGTCCAATCAGCCCCAGCATTTT. The full variable domain, with the rest looked up from reference TRBV7-2 and TRBJ1-5, is GAGVSQSPSNKVTEKGKDVELRCDPISGHTALYWYRQSLGQGLEFLIYFQGNSAPDKSGLPSDRFSAERTGGSVSTLTIQRTQQEDSAVYLCASSSRTGSNQPQHFGDGTRLSIL.

The chain has TRBV5-1 and TRBJ1-5, with 10 bases identical to TRBD1. Germline V CDR1 and CDR2: SGHRS, YFSETQ. V was clipped by 3 bases and J by 6 bases; unmatched bases: 0. The CDR3 is 13 amino acids. CDR3 residues: CASSWDRGQPQHF. The CDR3 region has the DNA TGCGCCAGCAGCTGGGACAGGGGTCAGCCCCAGCATTTT.

The J gene is TRBJ1-1, the V gene TRBV2; TRBD1 agrees at 8 bases. Germline V gene lookup returns CDR1 SNHLY and CDR2 FYNNEI. The CDR3 spans 16 residues. The V and J ends lost 2 bases and 4 bases, in that order; junction bases with no gene match: 9. CDR3 DNA: TGTGCCAGCAGTGAACCAAGGACAGGGACGGGCACTGAAGCTTTCTTT. The encoded protein is CASSEPRTGTGTEAFF.

The V gene is TRBV6-5, the J gene TRBJ2-1; 13 bases align to TRBD2. Per the germline V gene, CDR1 is MNHEY and CDR2 is SVGAGI. V lost 6 bases to trimming and J lost 7 bases; unmatched junction nucleotides: 6. There are 15 residues in the CDR3. The CDR3 sequence is CASSLLAGGRNEQFF. The CDR3 DNA reads as TGTGCCAGCAGCTTACTAGCGGGGGGGCGGAATGAGCAGTTCTTC.

The chain employs TRBV5-4 and TRBJ2-5, with 7 bases aligning to TRBD2. The trim removed 4 bases at V and 2 bases at J, leaving 5 bases unmatched. Germline CDR1 SGHNT, CDR2 YYREEE (reference sequence). The CDR3 is 14 residues long. In DNA form, the CDR3 reads TGTGCCAGCAGCACCGGGACTAATCAAGAGACCCAGTACTTC. Its translation: CASSTGTNQETQYF.

Worth noting for this clone: An end of the junction does not agree with germline; a read error may underlie this. The same CDR3 is also encoded by other DNA sequences in this sample. The CDR3 nucleotides read TGCAGTGTTGAATCGACAGGGGGCAGGGGCTACACCTTC. It yields the protein CSVESTGGRGYTF. The chain combines TRBV29-1 with TRBJ1-2, with TRBD1 matching 10 bases. The CDR3 has 13 residues. Germline V gives CDR1 SQVTM, CDR2 ANQGSEA.

The chain has TRBV7-2 and TRBJ1-1; perhaps TRBD1 as D (6 bases). The CDR3 has 14 residues. Trimming took off 5 bases at V and 5 bases at J, with 15 bases between the two ends. Germline CDR1 and CDR2: SGHTA and FQGNSA. The CDR3 bases are TGTGCCAGCAGCCCGACAGGTCTTGAGACTGAAGCTTTCTTT. Its translation: CASSPTGLETEAFF.

V gene TRBV5-4 combines with J gene TRBJ2-1, with 10 bases aligning to TRBD2. Germline loops: CDR1 SGHNT, CDR2 YYREEE (reference sequence). J was trimmed by 0 bases and V by 5 bases; bases with no gene match: 11. The CDR3 has 18 amino acids. In DNA form, the CDR3 reads TGTGCCAGCAGTTCACTAGCGGGGACGTCAATCTCCTACAATGAGCAGTTCTTC. This sequence encodes CASSSLAGTSISYNEQFF.

V is TRBV5-5 and J is TRBJ1-2; D gene ambiguous. Trimming stripped 5 bases from V and 4 bases from J, with 15 bases between. The CDR3 is 14 residues long. Looked up from germline, CDR1 is SGHKS and CDR2 is YYEKEE (reference sequence). The CDR3 nucleotides read TGTGCCAGCAGTCTTTTACAGCTAACCTATGGCTACACCTTC. Translating gives CASSLLQLTYGYTF.

The chain is built from TRBV7-2 and TRBJ1-2; maybe TRBD1 (6 bases). Trimming cost V 3 bases and J 7 bases, with 12 bases left between them. The CDR3 has 13 amino acids. Germline V lookup: CDR1 SGHTA, CDR2 FQGNSA. This CDR3 is CASSFTGTSGYTF. CDR3 sequence (DNA): TGTGCCAGCAGCTTCACAGGGACGTCTGGCTACACCTTC.

The genes are TRBV6-5 and TRBJ2-7, with TRBD1 identical over 9 bases. Looked up from germline, CDR1 is MNHEY and CDR2 is SVGAGI. The V segment lost 6 bases and the J segment 3 bases; nucleotides outside the gene matches: 9. CDR3 size: 15 residues. CDR3 DNA: TGTGCCAGCAGCCCCCAGAAGGGACAGGGCTACGAGCAGTACTTC. This translates into CASSPQKGQGYEQYF.

The V and J genes are TRBV6-6 and TRBJ2-1, with 8 bases identical to TRBD1. V shed 2 bases and J 7 bases; nucleotides not matched to a gene: 7. CDR1 and CDR2 (germline): MNHNY, SVGAGI (reference sequence). The CDR3 is made up of 15 amino acids. The CDR3, as DNA: TGTGCCAGCAGTTACGGAGACAGGGGTCTGAATGAGCAGTTCTTC. Translated, it gives CASSYGDRGLNEQFF.

The chain combines TRBV7-2 with TRBJ1-1; a weak D match, TRBD1 (6 bases). Trimming pared 3 bases from V and 3 bases from J, leaving 20 bases between. Germline assignment: CDR1 SGHTA and CDR2 FQGNSA. The CDR3 runs to 17 residues. The CDR3 coding sequence is TGTGCCAGCAGCTTCAGGACAGCATCTACCCGAGACACTGAAGCTTTCTTT. It encodes CASSFRTASTRDTEAFF.

The V call is TRBV18, the J call TRBJ2-1; 15 bases line up with TRBD2. CDR1 and CDR2 from the germline V gene are KGHSH and LQKENI. The CDR3 covers 17 residues. The trim removed 5 bases at V and 13 bases at J, leaving 15 bases unmatched. The CDR3 reads CASSSTRTSGGAAGQFF. CDR3 bases: TGTGCCAGCTCATCGACCCGGACTAGCGGGGGGGCGGCCGGACAGTTCTTC.

J is TRBJ1-3 and V is TRBV18; the D is unclear. Germline V lookup: CDR1 KGHSH, CDR2 LQKENI. The V and J ends lost 2 bases and 0 bases respectively, with 11 bases between them. CDR3 length: 16 amino acids. This chain's CDR3 is CASSPGPVDSGNTIYF. The CDR3 DNA is TGTGCCAGCTCACCAGGGCCGGTAGACTCTGGAAACACCATATATTTT.

The V and J genes are TRBV7-3 and TRBJ2-5; D remains unclear. The J call is doubtful: the DNA matches TRBJ2-7 better. CDR1 is SGHTA and CDR2 is FQGTGA in the germline V gene. The CDR3 runs to 14 residues. The CDR3 bases are TGTGCCAGCAGCCTCACCGGCGGATCCTACGAGCAGTACTTC. This encodes CASSLTGGSYEQYF.

The chain links TRBV5-5 to TRBJ1-2; no reliable D call. This CDR3 comprises 13 residues. The V end was cut by 1 base, the J end by 3 bases, with 7 bases between. Germline loops: CDR1 SGHKS, CDR2 YYEKEE (reference sequence). DNA for the CDR3: TGTGCCAGCAGCTTGTTACTTGACTATGGCTACACCTTC. It yields the protein CASSLLLDYGYTF.

The chain uses TRBV5-6 and TRBJ2-5, with 9 bases identical to TRBD2. J was trimmed by 2 bases and V by 2 bases; bases with no gene match: 4. The CDR3 consists of 15 residues. Germline-derived CDR1 and CDR2 are SGHDT and YYEEEE. In DNA form, the CDR3 reads TGTGCCAGCAGCTTAGCGGGGGGCCTACAAGAGACCCAGTACTTC. Residues: CASSLAGGLQETQYF.

The CDR3 DNA follows: TGTGCCAGCAGCCGTACTAGCGGGGGTTACCATGAGCAGTTCTTC. It codes for CASSRTSGGYHEQFF. The chain recombines TRBV5-6 with TRBJ2-1; 11 nucleotides match TRBD2. V shed 4 bases and J 8 bases; nucleotides not matched to a gene: 8. Looked up from germline, CDR1 is SGHDT and CDR2 is YYEEEE. The CDR3 is 15 amino acids.

The V and J genes are TRBV21-1 and TRBJ1-1; TRBD1, the D gene given by the table, was not confirmed from the DNA. TRBV21-1 is tagged as a pseudogene. CDR3 size: 14 residues. The CDR3 coding sequence is TGTGCCAGCAGCGATCGGGACAGGCACTCTGAAGCTTTCTTT. This gives the protein CASSDRDRHSEAFF.

This chain uses TRBV18 with TRBJ2-3; D is unclear. V shed 3 bases and J shed 6 bases, with 13 bases lying between them. The CDR3 loop spans 14 amino acids. Per the germline V gene, CDR1 is KGHSH and CDR2 is LQKENI. Here the CDR3 DNA reads TGTGCCAGCTCACCGGGCATACCCAGGGATACGCAGTATTTT. Translating it yields CASSPGIPRDTQYF. Full variable domain (missing parts from reference TRBV18 and TRBJ2-3): NAGVMQNPRHLVRRRGQEARLRCSPMKGHSHVYWYRQLPEEGLKFMVYLQKENIIDESGMPKERFSAEFPKEGPSILRIQQVVRGDSAAYFCASSPGIPRDTQYFGPGTRLTVL.

The chain combines TRBV7-2 with TRBJ2-7; no clear D. This CDR3 is built from 12 residues. Germline-derived CDR1 and CDR2 are SGHTA and FQGNSA. V gave up 5 bases and J gave up 6 bases, with 11 bases separating them. CDR3 nucleotides: TGTGCCAGCAGCCACCGAGAAACCGAGCAGTACTTC. Its translation is CASSHRETEQYF.

V usage is TRBV19 and J usage is TRBJ2-3; D might be TRBD2 (7 bases). The V end lost 1 base, the J end lost 1 base, and 12 bases lay between the germline ends. Germline CDR1 LNHDA, CDR2 SQIVND (reference sequence). CDR3 length: 16 amino acids. The DNA for the CDR3 is TGTGCCAGTAGTATAGTTGGGGGGGGCCGCACAGATACGCAGTATTTT. It is translated as CASSIVGGGRTDTQYF.

J is TRBJ2-1 and V is TRBV15; the match to TRBD2 covers 16 bases. V was clipped by 0 bases and J by 10 bases; unmatched bases: 6. Per germline, CDR1 LNHNV and CDR2 YYDKDF (reference sequence). The CDR3 length is 17 residues. Here the CDR3 DNA reads TGTGCCACCAGCAGAGATTCGGGACTAGCGGGGGGGCTGGAGCAGTTCTTC. Translating gives CATSRDSGLAGGLEQFF.

The chain joins TRBV29-1 to TRBJ2-2; D uncertain. Germline V gives CDR1 SQVTM, CDR2 ANQGSEA. CDR3 length: 14 residues. With 0 bases removed from V and 2 bases from J, the gap between germline ends came to 7 bases. In DNA, the CDR3 is TGCAGCGTTGAAGAGCGACATAACACCGGGGAGCTGTTTTTT. Translated: CSVEERHNTGELFF.